This is a list of T cell receptor beta chains from one sample in a study of regulatory T cells in long-lasting Graves disease. TCRdb reanalysed the multiplex PCR reads using MiXCR and keeps one entry per CDR3 protein. The table records about 220,000 distinct CDR3 sequences, roughly 19% of them present only once. Another study also made use of these data, one on T cells in Graves' hyperthyroidism and ophthalmopathy.

This material consisted of peripheral blood mononuclear cells (PBMCs), taken at new diagnosis, from a patient treated with antithyroid drugs. The source is a woman under 40 with Graves disease. Each CDR3 is given with its conserved first and last residue.

16 | TRBJ1-6 | TRBV20-1 | CSAPAETSSYNSPLHF
14 | TRBJ1-1 | TRBV6-5 | CASSYGQKNTEAFF
14 | TRBJ2-5 | TRBV2 | CASREMGSRETQYF
11 | TRBJ1-1 | TRBV20-1 | CSARDQTLAFF
13 | TRBJ1-4 | TRBV20-1 | CSLNPGTGEKLFF
14 | TRBJ1-2 | TRBV28 | CATQPPDRAYGYTF
15 | TRBJ2-1 | TRBV19 | CASSILTSTPSGQFF
13 | TRBJ1-2 | TRBV12-5 | CASGEGFNYGYTF
15 | TRBJ1-1 | TRBV18 | CASSPSRAGSTEAFF
15 | TRBJ2-1 | TRBV6-2/TRBV6-3 | CASSAGGGARNEQFF
12 | TRBJ2-3 | TRBV7-2 | CAGSLRVDTQYF
15 | TRBJ1-6 | TRBV10-2 | CASTSVNSYNSPLHF
14 | TRBJ2-7 | TRBV19 | CASSGTGIFYEQYF
13 | TRBJ2-7 | TRBV7-8 | CASSQTSSYEQYF
15 | TRBJ2-3 | TRBV24-1 | CATSDSGSITDTQYF
15 | TRBJ1-1 | TRBV10-3 | CAISERSAMNTEAFF
17 | TRBJ2-1 | TRBV28 | CASRSTQGQGMRNEQFF
14 | TRBJ1-6 | TRBV12-3/TRBV12-4 | CASSLAGNNSPLHF
14 | TRBJ1-2 | TRBV28 | CASMSSYSNYGYTF
15 | TRBJ2-7 | TRBV5-1 | CASTRTGTSSYEQYF
14 | TRBJ1-1 | TRBV10-3 | CATRGERMNTEAFF
13 | TRBJ1-3 | TRBV30 | CAWSRGGGNTIYF
14 | TRBJ1-1 | TRBV28 | CASSFVGANTEAFF
13 | TRBJ1-5 | TRBV30 | CAWSGGATQPQHF
14 | TRBJ1-1 | TRBV28 | CASSFRGIGTEAFF
13 | TRBJ1-3 | TRBV19 | CASSSGQWDTIYF
15 | TRBJ2-7 | TRBV20-1 | CSARGGQGGSYEQYF
18 | TRBJ1-6 | TRBV5-1 | CASSSPSTGGAGYSPLHF
12 | TRBJ2-7 | TRBV18 | CASSPGGDEQYF
15 | TRBJ2-7 | TRBV28 | CASSKTGLADYEQYF
16 | TRBJ2-1 | TRBV2 | CASSEWGLADYNEQFF
12 | TRBJ2-7 | TRBV11-2 | CASSPIAGEQYF
17 | TRBJ2-4 | TRBV19 | CASSIDAGPIAKNIQYF
17 | TRBJ2-6 | TRBV7-3 | CASADGRGNTGANVLTF